Listed here is a single TCR beta chain. Its specificity is not known. TCRdb processed the 5' RACE reads anew with MiXCR; each CDR3 protein has one entry. Here the sample spans about 430,000 distinct CDR3 sequences, about 20% being singletons. The CDR3 has 15 residues. This record comes from a study of T-cell memory formation after mild COVID-19. Study at large: TCR clusters were mostly donor specific.

Findings of the study overall: Second-wave clones with a day 37 peak had unconfirmed SARS-CoV-2 specificity. Pre-infection memory contained some responding clones, which suggested that cross-reactive memory had joined.

This receptor was identified in a man aged 18 to 30 who had mild COVID-19 (a few samples of this study predate the infection). Cell type and time point are not known. Sequencing used PBMCs or a T cell subset sorted from them (not recorded which). V gene TRBV21-1 combines with J gene TRBJ1-6. TRBV21-1 represents a pseudogene. The CDR3 DNA sequence: TGTGCCAGCGTGGACTCAGAGACATATAATTCACCCCTCCACTTT. Protein sequence: CASVDSETYNSPLHF.